This TCR beta chain stems from a study of CD8+ T cells in alopecia areata. Study observations and caveats: Because of a solitary nonresponder, the connection of baseline CD8+ expansion to response stays uncertain. Lesional scalp displayed greater clonality than normal scalp, most notably in alopecia totalis/universalis. Normal skin's resident alphabeta T cells are sequenced alongside lesional scalp T cells.

Extraction of RNA preceded its reverse transcription into cDNA, which served as the sequencing template. This table comes from immunoSEQ multiplex PCR, and its TCRdb copy is limited to in-frame clones, with some not included. The sample has fewer than 250,000 clones; about 60% are singletons. Germline values: CDR1 SNHLY, CDR2 FYNNEI. CDR3 length: 14 amino acids. V lost 3 bases and J lost 4; bases outside the gene matches: 5. Of note for this clone: Its antigen is still unknown.

The sample's treatment: oral pan-JAK inhibitor, 5-10 mg twice daily. Sample: CD4+ T cells sorted from blood, taken at week 4, from a patient treated with tofacitinib. This TCR derives from a human donor with alopecia areata. This sequence joins TRBV2 and TRBJ2-5; TRBD1 agrees at 7 bases. CDR3 sequence (DNA): TGTGCCAGCAGTGACGTAGGGGGCGTAGAGACCCAGTACTTC. It yields the protein CASSDVGGVETQYF.